This T cell receptor beta chain was captured in a study of cytomegalovirus exposure and HLA in healthy donors (dated by TCRdb to between 2016 and 2019). About the study as a whole: An earlier analysis of under 600 of the donors reported about 290 Gb of sequence data and some 100 million unique TCR beta sequences from roughly 200 million T cells. Approximately 300 gigabases of sequencing data and approximately 93 million unique TCR sequences were included in an early release covering under 650 HLA-typed donors. The genetic ancestry cluster associated with self-reported Caucasian donors included 81% of the approximately 410 genotyped donors. The study aimed to test whether signatures of past pathogen exposure could be identified by cataloging public T cell receptors. The study profiled the T cell repertoires of about 720 subjects by immunosequencing and related them to cytomegalovirus serostatus. In addition to the first cohort of 500 to 850 subjects, a separate validation cohort of 120 different subjects was used. The study combined high-throughput TCR immunosequencing, statistical association of individual TCRs with disease status, and machine learning to predict cytomegalovirus infection status. In a later analysis, previously published TCR beta repertoires from 500 to 750 donors were re-analyzed and high-resolution HLA genotyping was added so that TCR occurrence patterns could be studied. Rather than drawing on any new phenotypic data, the later analysis identified candidate immune exposures from TCR beta sequences and the way those sequences occurred across donors. An earlier analysis of several hundred of the donors applied high-throughput TCR beta sequencing to assess whether each TCR beta V gene segment acted as functional or pseudogenic. Alongside the repertoire data, information on donor age, sex, ethnicity and CMV serostatus was compiled. A later genetic analysis took genome-wide SNP genotypes for about three fifths of the 666 donors and used that subset as a discovery cohort. Every discovery cohort repertoire had been produced on one sequencing platform. HLA typing included class I and class II loci at four-digit resolution. Typing coverage varied by locus: about 629-630 donors for A, B, C, DRB1 and DQB1; under 550 for DQA1; about 600 for DPA1; fewer than 480 for DPB1. A handful of DR-DQ haplotypes were handled as single units for association and clustering because linkage in the cohort was strong. On average, about 240,000 unique TCR beta nucleotide sequences were sequenced per donor among more than 350 genotyped donors of the cohort, with 15% to 20% of those sequences being non-productive. Beyond this particular receptor, the publication reports: Correlated functional status among segregating V segments might reflect linkage disequilibrium, but an unknown experimental factor could not be ruled out. The sequencing pipeline was judged likely to have produced a cluster of highly shared sequence variants as a technical artifact. A later analysis associated approximately 17,000 TCR beta sequences with specific HLA alleles at a false discovery rate of 0.05. Because HLA typing was missing for some donors at each locus, association tests included only the typed subset. Because counts were too low, around 18 rarely observed V segments, including chromosome 9 orphons, were left out of the earlier analysis of approximately 580 of the donors. A later analysis reported that several top co-occurrence clusters appeared linked to parvovirus B19, influenza, CMV and Epstein-Barr virus. A total of fewer than 200 TCR beta chains were listed by the study as associated with cytomegalovirus. When HLA alleles, especially DR and DQ, strongly co-occurred, TCR associations were difficult to assign to individual alleles. Across donors, most TCR sequences were observed very rarely, whereas some public TCRs were present in many individuals. An earlier analysis of approximately 590 of the donors showed that most TCR beta V segments appeared in productive rearrangements either about 90% or about 30% of the time, which broadly matched IMGT annotations. A few of the identified cytomegalovirus-associated TCR beta chains were confirmed in vitro to be specific for cytomegalovirus antigens. Presence/absence analyses assumed roughly uniform sequencing depth across donors, an assumption that may not hold. In both the original and validation cohorts, the classifier was reported to diagnose cytomegalovirus status with high specificity and sensitivity. A later analysis found that most CMV-associated TCR beta chains appeared HLA-restricted, with HLA associations seemingly driven largely by CMV exposure. An association between a missense DCLRE1C variant and V-gene and J-gene trimming of TCR beta chains was found in a later genetic analysis and replicated in an independent cohort. A further reported finding was that TCR beta sequences accurately predicted the HLA-A and HLA-B alleles for most subjects in the first cohort. According to a later genetic analysis, donors in an Asian-associated ancestry cluster had fewer N-insertions in productive TCRs than the approximately 670-donor mean. This cohort had only TCR beta chains sequenced, and the lack of alpha or paired-chain data limited which features could be detected. According to the authors, the approach could potentially be generalized to other disease states and immunological phenotypes. The only immune exposure information available for the cohort was CMV serostatus. A later analysis found that TCR association rates varied across HLA loci, with DRB1 alleles showing the most associated TCRs and HLA-C alleles the fewest. In a later analysis, HLA-associated TCR beta chains were found to be more clonally expanded and to have lower generation probabilities than equally common non-associated chains.

Libraries came from the immunoSEQ multiplex PCR assay. A mixture of 60 forward primers for TCR Vbeta segments and 13 reverse primers for TCR Jbeta segments was used in the multiplex PCR. The CDR3 region of rearranged TCR beta genes was amplified from genomic DNA by a multiplex PCR assay. On the Illumina HiSeq System, the amplified TCR beta libraries were sequenced as 87-base-pair reads. The authors processed their data as follows. In a later analysis, some 80 million unique TCR beta chains were counted across the 650 to 750 repertoires, and around 10 million of these chains were shared by at least two donors. To remove PCR and sequencing errors, raw reads were error-corrected and collapsed into unique sequences using a nearest-neighbor algorithm that merged closely related sequences. Alignment of CDR3 sequences to IMGT reference sequences was used to assign V, D and J gene segments. For a sequence to be retained, a match of at least six nucleotides was required to both a V gene segment and a J gene segment. Rearrangements were classified as productive when the CDR3 lacked stop codons and remained in frame with V and J, and all other rearrangements were classified as non-productive. Following IMGT convention, CDR3 was defined as the stretch from the second conserved V-encoded cysteine up to the conserved J-encoded phenylalanine. In an earlier analysis of approximately 590 of the donors, sequences lacking an unambiguous match to a single V gene segment were excluded. An earlier analysis of fewer than 750 of the donors called V segments functional above 56.7% productive rearrangements and segregating when the between-donor standard deviation exceeded 5%. A statistical classification framework was built to diagnose cytomegalovirus status from the catalog of TCR beta chain sequences. V and J gene assignment, in a later analysis, came from comparing TCR nucleotide sequences with IMGT/GENE-DB human TR gene sequences. The TCRdist pipeline was used in a later analysis to assign CDR3 sequences and most-parsimonious VDJ recombination scenarios. In a later analysis, each TCR beta chain was defined by its CDR3 amino acid sequence together with its V-gene family, and reads without a unique V-gene family were excluded. A later analysis removed 592 highly shared, low-generation-probability nucleotide sequences to deal with suspected cross-contamination and a sequencing artifact. For each public chain, a later analysis derived a clonal expansion index from normalized ranks of inferred template counts within each repertoire. A later analysis computed generation probabilities with a VDJ recombination model fitted to out-of-frame rearrangements, and checked the results against IGoR. Hypergeometric tests were used in a later analysis to score TCR-TCR, TCR-HLA and TCR-CMV co-occurrence, with a repertoire-size bias correction applied to the TCR pairs. False discovery rates were estimated in a later analysis by permuting HLA or CMV assignments 20 times. A later analysis grouped co-occurring TCRs with DBSCAN, adding TCRdist sequence similarity when clustering within HLA-allele-positive subsets. Repertoires with fewer than 30,000 or more than 120,000 public chains were left out of co-occurrence clustering, as were roughly five repertoires with anomalous nucleotide sharing. The immuneACCESS repertoire file appears here via TCRdb, limited to in-frame rearrangements. These files lack a portion of the clones; in checked studies, under half of the deficit traces to unresolved V genes, and the cause of the others is not known. From that table come the V and J calls and clone size; the DNA was used to work out D and trimming. This sample's table has entries for 150,000 or so clones. The top ten constitute around 1.2% of the sample.

The cohort comprised some 700 healthy bone marrow donors. All cohort members were sampled while nominally healthy, although unrecorded immune exposures were likely present. The donor was CMV seronegative and was included in the group of several hundred seronegative cohort members. A peripheral blood sample was provided by each donor, and peripheral blood mononuclear cells were used for TCR beta sequencing. The Qiagen DNeasy Blood Extraction Kit was used to extract genomic DNA from the blood cell samples. To note about this clone: Its antigen is still unknown.

The source material was PBMCs. The sequence derives from a woman in her sixties in good health and CMV-seronegative.

The CDR3 amino acid sequence is: CASSQVGGLNQPQHF. The nucleotide sequence is given as TGCGCCAGCAGCCAAGTCGGGGGTCTCAATCAGCCCCAGCATTTT. Recombination joined TRBV4-1 with TRBJ1-5; the D gene is perhaps TRBD1, from 5 matching bases. The germline V gene specifies MGHRA as CDR1 and YSYEKL as CDR2. The CDR3 holds 15 amino acids from the cysteine to the phenylalanine. The DNA shown is the 45-base CDR3, in frame from base 1. V sheds 1 base and J sheds 3 bases, leaving 10 bases between their ends.